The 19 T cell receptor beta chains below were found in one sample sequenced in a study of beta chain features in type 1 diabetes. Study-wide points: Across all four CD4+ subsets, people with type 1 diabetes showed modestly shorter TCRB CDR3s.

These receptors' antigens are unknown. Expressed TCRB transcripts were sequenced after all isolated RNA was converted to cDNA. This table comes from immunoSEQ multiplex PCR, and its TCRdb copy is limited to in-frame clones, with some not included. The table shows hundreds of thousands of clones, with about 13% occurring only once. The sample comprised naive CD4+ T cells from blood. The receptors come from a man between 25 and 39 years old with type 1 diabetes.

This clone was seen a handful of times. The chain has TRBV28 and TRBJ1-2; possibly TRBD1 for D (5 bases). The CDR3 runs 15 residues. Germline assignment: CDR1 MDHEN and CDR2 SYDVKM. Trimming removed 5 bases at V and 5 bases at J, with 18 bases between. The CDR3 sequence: CASSPGTHRTYGYTF. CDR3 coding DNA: TGTGCCAGCAGTCCCGGGACTCATCGAACATATGGCTACACCTTC.

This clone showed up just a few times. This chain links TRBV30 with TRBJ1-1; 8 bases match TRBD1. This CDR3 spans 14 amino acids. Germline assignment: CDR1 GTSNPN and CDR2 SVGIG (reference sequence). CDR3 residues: CAFTPRTGWSEAFF. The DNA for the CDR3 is TGTGCTTTTACCCCTCGGACAGGGTGGTCTGAAGCTTTCTTT.

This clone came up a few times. CDR3 sequence (DNA): TGTGCCAGCAGCTTAGCCATCCAGGCTGAAGCTTTCTTT. It translates to CASSLAIQAEAFF. The chain carries TRBV7-2 and TRBJ1-1, with D unresolved. Germline CDR1 SGHTA, CDR2 FQGNSA. V lost 0 bases, J lost 6 bases, and 8 bases lay in between. The CDR3 loop spans 13 amino acids.

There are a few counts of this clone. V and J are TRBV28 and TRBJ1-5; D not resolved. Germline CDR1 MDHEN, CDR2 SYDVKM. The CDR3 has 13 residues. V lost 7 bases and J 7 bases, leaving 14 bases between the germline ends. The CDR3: CASTWGTGQPQHF. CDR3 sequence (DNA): TGTGCCAGCACGTGGGGAACGGGACAGCCCCAGCATTTT.

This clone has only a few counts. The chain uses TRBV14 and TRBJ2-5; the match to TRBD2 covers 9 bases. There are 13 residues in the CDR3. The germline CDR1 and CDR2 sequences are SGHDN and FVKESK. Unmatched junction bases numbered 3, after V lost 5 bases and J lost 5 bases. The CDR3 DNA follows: TGTGCCAGCAGCGAAGGACTAGCGGAGACCCAGTACTTC. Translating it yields CASSEGLAETQYF.

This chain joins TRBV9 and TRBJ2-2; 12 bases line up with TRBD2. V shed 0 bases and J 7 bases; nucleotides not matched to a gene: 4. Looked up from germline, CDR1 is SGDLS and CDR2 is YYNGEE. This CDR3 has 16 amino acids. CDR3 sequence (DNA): TGTGCCAGCAGCGTAGGGTCTAGCGGGAGGGACGGGGAGCTGTTTTTT. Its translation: CASSVGSSGRDGELFF.

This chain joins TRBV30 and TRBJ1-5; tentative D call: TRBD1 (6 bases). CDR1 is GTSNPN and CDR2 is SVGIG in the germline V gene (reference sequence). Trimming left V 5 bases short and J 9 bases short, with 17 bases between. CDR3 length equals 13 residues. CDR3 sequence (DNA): TGTGCCTGGGGGGCGGGGGCCCGAGGGCCCCAGCATTTT. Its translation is CAWGAGARGPQHF.

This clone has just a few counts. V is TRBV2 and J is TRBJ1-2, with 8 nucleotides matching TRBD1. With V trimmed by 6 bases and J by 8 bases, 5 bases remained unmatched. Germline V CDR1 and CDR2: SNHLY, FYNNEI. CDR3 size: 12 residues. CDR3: CASRPDRGGYTF. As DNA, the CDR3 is TGTGCCAGCAGACCCGACAGGGGAGGCTACACCTTC.

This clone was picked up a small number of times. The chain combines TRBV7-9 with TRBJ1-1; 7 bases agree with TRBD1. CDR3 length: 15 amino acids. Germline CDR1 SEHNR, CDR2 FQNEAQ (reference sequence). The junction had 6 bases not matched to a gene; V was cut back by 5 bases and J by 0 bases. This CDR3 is CASSARQGLNTEAFF. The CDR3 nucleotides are TGTGCCAGCAGCGCTAGACAGGGACTGAACACTGAAGCTTTCTTT.

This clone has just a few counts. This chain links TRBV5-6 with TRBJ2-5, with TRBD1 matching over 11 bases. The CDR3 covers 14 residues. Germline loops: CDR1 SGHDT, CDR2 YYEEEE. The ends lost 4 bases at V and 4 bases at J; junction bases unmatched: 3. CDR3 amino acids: CASSGTGGRETQYF. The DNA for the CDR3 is TGTGCCAGCAGCGGGACAGGGGGACGAGAGACCCAGTACTTC.

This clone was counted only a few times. CDR3 in amino acids: CSVGTSGGPTNTGELFF. CDR3 DNA: TGCAGCGTGGGGACTAGCGGGGGGCCCACGAACACCGGGGAGCTGTTTTTT. The V call is TRBV29-1, the J call TRBJ2-2; TRBD2 matches at 15 bases. Germline values: CDR1 SQVTM, CDR2 ANQGSEA. The length of the CDR3 is 17 residues. V lost 6 bases and J lost 0; bases outside the gene matches: 5.

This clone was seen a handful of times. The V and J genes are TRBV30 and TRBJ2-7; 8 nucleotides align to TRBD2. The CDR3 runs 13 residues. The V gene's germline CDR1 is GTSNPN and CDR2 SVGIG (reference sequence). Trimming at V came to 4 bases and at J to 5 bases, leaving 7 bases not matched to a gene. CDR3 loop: CAWKRERENEQYF. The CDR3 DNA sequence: TGTGCCTGGAAACGAGAGCGGGAGAACGAGCAGTACTTC.

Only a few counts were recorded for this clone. CDR3 residues: CSATRREQFF. Here the CDR3 DNA reads TGCAGTGCCACTAGGCGAGAGCAGTTCTTC. The V call is TRBV20-1, the J call TRBJ2-1; perhaps TRBD2 as D (5 bases). CDR1 and CDR2 (germline): DFQATT, SNEGSKA (reference sequence). Trimming removed 6 bases at V and 10 bases at J, with 10 bases between. The CDR3 loop spans 10 amino acids.

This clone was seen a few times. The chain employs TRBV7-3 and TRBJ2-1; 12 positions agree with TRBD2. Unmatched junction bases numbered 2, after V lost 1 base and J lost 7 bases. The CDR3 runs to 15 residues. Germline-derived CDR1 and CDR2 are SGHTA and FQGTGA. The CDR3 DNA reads TGTGCCAGCAGCTTAAGGACTAGCGGGACTAATGAGCAGTTCTTC. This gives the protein CASSLRTSGTNEQFF.

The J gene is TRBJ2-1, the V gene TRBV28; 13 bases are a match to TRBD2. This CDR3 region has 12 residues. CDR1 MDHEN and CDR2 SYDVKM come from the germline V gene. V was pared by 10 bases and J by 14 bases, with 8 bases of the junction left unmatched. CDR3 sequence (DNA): TGTGCCACGAGACTAGCGGGAGGTCTAAAGTTCTTC. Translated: CATRLAGGLKFF. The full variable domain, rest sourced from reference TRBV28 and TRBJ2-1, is DVKVTQSSRYLVKRTGEKVFLECVQDMDHENMFWYRQDPGLGLRLIYFSYDVKMKEKGDIPEGYSVSREKKERFSLILESASTNQTSMYLCATRLAGGLKFFGPGTRLTVL.

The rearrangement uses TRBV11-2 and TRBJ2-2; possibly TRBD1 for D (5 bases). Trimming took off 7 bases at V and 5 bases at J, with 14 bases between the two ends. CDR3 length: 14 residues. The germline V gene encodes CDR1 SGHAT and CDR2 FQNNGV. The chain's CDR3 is CASNNPRTTGELFF. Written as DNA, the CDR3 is TGTGCCAGCAACAACCCACGGACAACCGGGGAGCTGTTTTTT.

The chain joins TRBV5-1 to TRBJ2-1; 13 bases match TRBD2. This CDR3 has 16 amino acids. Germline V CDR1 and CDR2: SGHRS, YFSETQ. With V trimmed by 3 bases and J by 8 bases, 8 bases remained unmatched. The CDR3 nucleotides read TGCGCCAGCAGCTCCCGGACTAGCGGGAGTTCAGATGAGCAGTTCTTC. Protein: CASSSRTSGSSDEQFF.

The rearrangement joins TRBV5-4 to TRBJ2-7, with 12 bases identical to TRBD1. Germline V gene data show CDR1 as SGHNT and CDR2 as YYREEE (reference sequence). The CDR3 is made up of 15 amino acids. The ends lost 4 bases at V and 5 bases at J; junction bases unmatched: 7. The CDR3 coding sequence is TGTGCCAGCAGCATTACCGGGACAGGGGGCGACGAGCAGTACTTC. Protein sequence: CASSITGTGGDEQYF.

CDR3: CSVRGREGPDTQYF. The CDR3 DNA sequence: TGCAGCGTTAGAGGGCGGGAGGGCCCCGATACGCAGTATTTT. This chain connects TRBV29-1 to TRBJ2-3, with TRBD2 matching 9 bases. V dropped 5 bases and J dropped 6; count of bases not matched to a gene: 9. CDR1 is SQVTM and CDR2 is ANQGSEA in the germline V gene. The CDR3 consists of 14 residues.